The entry below describes one T cell receptor (beta chain). The target antigen is unknown. Expansion with viral peptide pools was applied to antigen-specific CD4+ T cells by the ViraFEST assay prior to sequencing. Culture lasted 10 days before CD4+ T cell isolation. No vaccinee had earlier SARS-CoV-2 infection, and nucleocapsid antibodies were negative. A half-volume exchange with IL-2 medium occurred on days 3 and 7. The data belong to a study of vaccination effects on CD4 cells after COVID-19. Study observations and caveats: In the late period after vaccination, infection- and vaccine-induced clones contracted markedly.

Sequencing was performed with immunoSEQ multiplex PCR; in TCRdb, only in-frame clones are kept and a portion is missing. This sample yields tens of thousands of clones, of which about four fifths are seen a single time; about 2.7% belongs to the top ten. This CDR3 region has 18 residues. Germline V gene data show CDR1 as SGHTA and CDR2 as FQGNSA. Trimming removed 4 bases from V and 0 bases from J; junction bases left unmatched: 10. This specimen was CD4+ T cells from PBMCs cultured with HCoV-229E spike peptides, taken before COVID-19 vaccination. This clonotype was sampled from a human donor who received a COVID-19 vaccine. The V call is TRBV7-2, the J call TRBJ1-1; 11 bases are a match to TRBD1. The CDR3 nucleotides read TGTGCCAGCAGCTCGAGGACAGGGGGCTGGACAATGAACACTGAAGCTTTCTTT. Translation gives CASSSRTGGWTMNTEAFF.